This is a list of T cell receptor beta chains from one sample in a study of T cell repertoires in cytomegalovirus infection. No cognate antigen is known for these TCRs. TCRdb re-called the reads through MiXCR, storing one row per CDR3 protein. This repertoire shows 900,000 to 950,000 distinct CDR3 sequences, roughly 30% found once; its top ten account for roughly 13%. This specimen consisted of cultured CD8+ T cells from PBMCs, obtained from culture after CMV antigen stimulation. The receptor set was obtained from a human donor in good health (CMV status not recorded). Some clones in this sample may be carry-over from other donors' samples. Each CDR3 is given with its conserved first and last residue. The D gene is left open where the match is weak. Expanded clones get a size class; other rows say once, few or many, or leave the size out.

-	TRBV10-2	-	TRBJ1-1	CASSESDTNGEAFF	TGCGCCAGCAGTGAGTCGGACACCAACGGGGAGGCTTTCTTT
TRBD1	TRBV7-2	few	TRBJ2-5	CASSSTGGAVETQYF	TGTGCCAGCAGCTCGACAGGGGGCGCGGTGGAGACCCAGTACTTC
-	TRBV7-6	-	TRBJ2-3	CASSSSPIHNDTQYF	TGTGCCAGCAGCTCCTCCCCGATTCACAACGATACGCAGTATTTT
-	TRBV10-3	-	TRBJ2-7	CAISDGTHKNEQYF	TGTGCCATCAGTGACGGGACCCACAAGAACGAGCAGTACTTC
TRBD2	TRBV6-2/TRBV6-3	-	TRBJ2-3	CASSTGTITDTQYF	TGTGCCAGCAGTACCGGGACTATCACAGATACGCAGTATTTT
-	TRBV6-5	-	TRBJ1-4	CASSYQGGRRANEKLFF	TGTGCCAGCAGTTATCAAGGGGGGCGGCGGGCTAATGAAAAACTGTTTTTT
-	TRBV6-2/TRBV6-3	-	TRBJ1-1	CASSYSGTGFTEAFF	TGTGCCAGCAGTTACTCCGGGACGGGATTCACTGAAGCTTTCTTT
-	TRBV14	-	TRBJ2-1	CASSNDRAFAYNEQFF	TGTGCCAGCAGCAACGACAGAGCCTTTGCCTACAATGAGCAGTTCTTC
-	TRBV6-6	-	TRBJ2-3	CASSYSEGREADTQYF	TGTGCCAGCAGTTACTCGGAGGGGCGTGAGGCAGATACGCAGTATTTT
-	TRBV5-1	-	TRBJ1-3	CASSLEDSTSGNTIYF	TGCGCCAGCAGCTTGGAGGACAGCACCTCTGGAAACACCATATATTTT
-	TRBV6-2/TRBV6-3	few	TRBJ2-7	CASSQEDTIYEQYF	TGTGCCAGCAGTCAAGAGGACACAATCTACGAGCAGTACTTC
TRBD1	TRBV19	-	TRBJ2-3	CASSDRGQQDTQYF	TGTGCCAGTTCTGACAGGGGGCAACAAGATACGCAGTATTTT
TRBD2	TRBV19	-	TRBJ2-3	CASSKEPGLAGTDTQYF	TGTGCCAGTAGTAAGGAGCCGGGACTAGCGGGCACAGATACGCAGTATTTT
-	TRBV10-3	few	TRBJ1-2	CALRGETYGYTF	TGTGCCCTTCGGGGGGAGACTTATGGCTACACCTTC
-	TRBV2	-	TRBJ2-5	CASQGGVGQETQYF	TGTGCCAGCCAGGGGGGGGTTGGCCAAGAGACCCAGTACTTC
TRBD2	TRBV11-2	-	TRBJ2-1	CASSFWATGLNNEQFF	TGTGCCAGCAGCTTCTGGGCCACGGGACTAAACAATGAGCAGTTCTTC
TRBD1	TRBV7-8	-	TRBJ1-1	CASSYRGHLDTEAFF	TGTGCCAGCAGCTACAGGGGACACTTGGACACTGAAGCTTTCTTT
-	TRBV15	-	TRBJ1-2	CATSRDLVGGGYTF	TGTGCCACCAGCAGAGATCTTGTTGGGGGCGGCTACACCTTC
TRBD2	TRBV11-2	-	TRBJ2-3	CASSLAVSGGAFINTDTQYF	TGTGCCAGCAGCTTAGCTGTTAGCGGGGGGGCCTTTATAAACACAGATACGCAGTATTTT
-	TRBV4-1	-	TRBJ1-2	CASSQDGGGGDYGYTF	TGCGCCAGCAGCCAAGATGGTGGAGGGGGAGACTATGGCTACACCTTC
-	TRBV6-6	-	TRBJ2-1	CASRSPGQVPYNEQFF	TGTGCCAGCAGATCGCCGGGACAAGTCCCCTACAATGAGCAGTTCTTC
TRBD2	TRBV20-1	-	TRBJ2-1	CSARDFGTSDNEQFF	TGCAGTGCTAGAGATTTCGGGACTAGCGACAATGAGCAGTTCTTC
-	TRBV19	few	TRBJ1-2	CASDSNYYGYTF	TGTGCCAGTGACAGTAACTACTATGGCTACACCTTC
-	TRBV7-9	-	TRBJ2-1	CASSLEGGVGVEQFF	TGTGCCAGCAGCTTAGAAGGGGGAGTGGGTGTTGAGCAGTTCTTC
-	TRBV6-6	-	TRBJ1-2	CASSSAPGSYGYTF	TGTGCCAGCAGTTCTGCCCCAGGGAGCTATGGCTACACCTTC
TRBD1	TRBV11-2	few	TRBJ1-4	CASSLWRAGTGTEKLFF	TGTGCCAGCAGCTTATGGAGGGCAGGGACAGGGACTGAAAAACTGTTTTTT
-	TRBV7-8	many	TRBJ1-1	CASSSGLPWMNTEAFF	TGTGCCAGCAGCTCAGGGCTCCCTTGGATGAACACTGAAGCTTTCTTT
-	TRBV7-8	many	TRBJ2-3	CASSLAADTQYF	TGTGCCAGCAGCTTAGCAGCAGATACGCAGTATTTT
-	TRBV29-1	-	TRBJ1-2	CSVGGAPDGYTF	TGCAGCGTTGGAGGGGCGCCGGATGGCTACACCTTC
TRBD1	TRBV12-3/TRBV12-4	-	TRBJ2-7	CASSWTGPLDEQYF	TGTGCCAGCAGTTGGACAGGACCTCTCGACGAGCAGTACTTC
TRBD2	TRBV6-1	-	TRBJ2-7	CASSGFAGVSSPEQYF	TGTGCCAGCAGTGGGTTCGCGGGGGTTTCGTCCCCCGAGCAGTACTTC
-	TRBV2	-	TRBJ2-2	CASSPFWGVDGELFF	TGTGCCAGCAGTCCCTTTTGGGGGGTGGACGGGGAGCTGTTTTTT
TRBD1	TRBV7-6	few	TRBJ1-2	CASSLGEQGAGGYTF	TGTGCCAGCAGCTTAGGAGAACAGGGGGCGGGTGGCTACACCTTC
-	TRBV15	-	TRBJ2-1	CATSRDLGPSSYNEQFF	TGTGCCACCAGCAGAGACTTGGGCCCGAGCTCCTACAATGAGCAGTTCTTC
-	TRBV6-5	-	TRBJ2-2	CASSYRPNTGELFF	TGTGCCAGCAGTTACCGACCGAACACCGGGGAGCTGTTTTTT
-	TRBV19	few	TRBJ1-5	CASSPTGGEYSNQPQHF	TGTGCCAGTAGCCCGACGGGGGGCGAATATAGCAATCAGCCCCAGCATTTT
-	TRBV7-6	-	TRBJ1-5	CASSPAGEGQPQHF	TGTGCCAGCAGCCCTGCAGGGGAGGGACAGCCCCAGCATTTT
TRBD1	TRBV19	few	TRBJ2-6	CASRDRDPGANVLTF	TGTGCCAGTAGGGACAGGGACCCTGGGGCCAACGTCCTGACTTTC
-	TRBV7-2	many	TRBJ2-1	CASSPDLTYNEQFF	TGTGCCAGCAGCCCGGACCTTACCTACAATGAGCAGTTCTTC
TRBD2	TRBV7-2	-	TRBJ2-1	CASRPPGGRGGEEQFF	TGTGCCAGCAGACCCCCCGGAGGGCGGGGGGGTGAAGAGCAGTTCTTC
-	TRBV7-6	few	TRBJ2-4	CASSLEGFSLAKNIQYF	TGTGCCAGCAGCTTAGAAGGTTTCTCACTAGCCAAAAACATTCAGTACTTC